Listed here are 3 T cell receptor beta chains from one sample, sequenced in a study of T-cell reconstitution after alpha-beta-depleted transplantation in children. Using unique molecular identifiers, the investigators prepared the TCRbeta library. TCRdb fed the PCR reads into MiXCR, producing one record per CDR3 protein. The sample contains over 400,000 distinct CDR3 sequences, 12% of which appear only once. The material was PBMCs from the stem cell graft donor, obtained from the stem cell graft. Every receptor here comes from a human donor who donated a stem cell graft to a child with combined immunodeficiency.

The genes are TRBV11-2 and TRBJ2-7; D unresolved. V lost 1 base to trimming and J lost 4 bases, with 14 bases between them. Germline values: CDR1 SGHAT, CDR2 FQNNGV. The CDR3 extends over 15 amino acids. CDR3 in amino acids: CASSLVGVAGYEQYF. The CDR3 nucleotides are TGTGCCAGCAGCTTAGTGGGTGTAGCCGGATACGAGCAGTACTTC.

This clonotype came up a few times. This chain joins TRBV4-3 and TRBJ2-7; 9 bases fit TRBD1. Germline-derived CDR1 and CDR2 are LGHNA and YSLEER. Trimming removed 1 base from V and 4 bases from J; junction bases left unmatched: 5. The CDR3 covers 15 residues. CDR3 loop: CASSQATGGVYEQYF. CDR3 sequence (DNA): TGCGCCAGCAGCCAAGCGACAGGGGGAGTGTACGAGCAGTACTTC.

This clonotype has more than one count but fewer than ten. This chain connects TRBV28 to TRBJ2-5; 9 bases line up with TRBD1. The CDR3 has 14 residues. V dropped 2 bases and J dropped 4; count of bases not matched to a gene: 2. Germline V gives CDR1 MDHEN, CDR2 SYDVKM. CDR3 bases: TGTGCCAGCAGTTTAACAGGGGGCTTAGAGACCCAGTACTTC. Translating gives CASSLTGGLETQYF.